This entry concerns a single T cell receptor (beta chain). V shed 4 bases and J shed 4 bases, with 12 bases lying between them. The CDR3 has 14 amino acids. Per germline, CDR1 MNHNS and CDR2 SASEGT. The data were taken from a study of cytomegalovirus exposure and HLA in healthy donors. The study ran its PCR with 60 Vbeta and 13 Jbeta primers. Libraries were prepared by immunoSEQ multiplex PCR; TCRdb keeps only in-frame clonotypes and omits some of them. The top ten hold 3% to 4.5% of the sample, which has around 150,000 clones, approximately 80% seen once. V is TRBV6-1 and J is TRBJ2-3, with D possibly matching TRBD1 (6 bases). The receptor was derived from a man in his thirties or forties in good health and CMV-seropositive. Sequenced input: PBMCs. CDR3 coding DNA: TGTGCCAGCAGTGTAGGGGACAATCCAGATACGCAGTATTTT. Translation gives CASSVGDNPDTQYF.